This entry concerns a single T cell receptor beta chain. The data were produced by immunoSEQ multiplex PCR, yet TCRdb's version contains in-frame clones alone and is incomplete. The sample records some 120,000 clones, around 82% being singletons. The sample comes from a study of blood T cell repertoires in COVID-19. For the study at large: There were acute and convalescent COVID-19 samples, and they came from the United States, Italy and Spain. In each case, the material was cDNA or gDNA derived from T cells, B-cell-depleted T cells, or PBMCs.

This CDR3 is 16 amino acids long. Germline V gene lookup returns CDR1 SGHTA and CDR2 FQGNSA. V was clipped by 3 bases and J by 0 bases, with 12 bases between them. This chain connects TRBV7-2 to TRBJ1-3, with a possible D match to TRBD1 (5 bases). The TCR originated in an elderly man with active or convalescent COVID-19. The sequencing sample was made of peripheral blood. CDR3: CASSLSARGSGNTIYF. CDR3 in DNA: TGTGCCAGCAGCTTGTCTGCTAGGGGCTCTGGAAACACCATATATTTT.